One and the same sample provided the 29 T cell receptor beta chains below, sequenced in a study of CD8+ T cells in alopecia areata. Treatment meaning: oral pan-JAK inhibitor, 5-10 mg twice daily. After isolation, RNA underwent reverse transcription to generate cDNA as the sequencing template. Profiling relied on immunoSEQ multiplex PCR, and the TCRdb table lists in-frame clones only, not all of them. The data contain about 40,000 clones, roughly 92% of them singletons. The sequenced sample was CD8+ T cells sorted from blood, obtained at week 24, from a patient treated with tofacitinib. The receptors stem from a human donor with alopecia areata.

Only one count was recorded for this clone. The chain employs TRBV7-2 and TRBJ2-7; 9 bases line up with TRBD2. J lost 2 bases, V lost 6 bases, and 11 bases had no gene match. The CDR3 contains 16 residues. CDR1 is SGHTA, CDR2 FQGNSA, per germline. In DNA form, the CDR3 reads TGTGCCAGCAGGCATACGCCTAGCGGGGATCCCTACGAGCAGTACTTC. Amino acid sequence: CASRHTPSGDPYEQYF.

The gene calls are TRBV7-9 and TRBJ2-7; TRBD1 aligns across 9 bases. This CDR3 has 15 residues. CDR1 and CDR2 (germline): SEHNR, FQNEAQ (reference sequence). The J segment lost 2 bases and the V segment lost 4 bases, leaving 6 bases of the junction unmatched. The chain's CDR3 is CASSSGQGTAYEQYF. The CDR3 DNA is TGTGCCAGCAGCTCAGGACAGGGGACGGCCTACGAGCAGTACTTC.

In this sample, this clone turned up once. This rearrangement joins TRBV11-2 to TRBJ2-5; D is unresolved. The J call may not be correct, given that the DNA end is closer to TRBJ2-7. The CDR3 runs to 14 residues. Looked up from germline, CDR1 is SGHAT and CDR2 is FQNNGV. The CDR3 DNA reads as TGTGCCAGCAGCTTAGAGTCGACAACCTACGAGCAGTACTTC. Translation: CASSLESTTYEQYF.

This chain links TRBV6-5 with TRBJ1-2; 7 bases match TRBD1. Germline V gene sequence: CDR1 MNHEY, CDR2 SVGAGI. V gave up 2 bases and J gave up 4 bases; unmatched junction bases: 10. This CDR3 contains 16 residues. CDR3 loop: CASSYNRQGPFYGYTF. The CDR3 DNA follows: TGTGCCAGCAGTTACAATCGACAGGGCCCATTCTATGGCTACACCTTC.

V usage is TRBV30 and J usage is TRBJ2-5; D tentatively reads TRBD1 or TRBD2 (5 bases each). The J call is uncertain, as TRBJ2-7 better fits the DNA end. Looked up from germline, CDR1 is GTSNPN and CDR2 is SVGIG (reference sequence). This CDR3 comprises 15 residues. The CDR3 region has the DNA TGTGCCTGGAGGGCCGGTGGGGGATGGGTGTACGAGCAGTACTTC. Amino acids: CAWRAGGGWVYEQYF.

V usage is TRBV29-1 and J usage is TRBJ2-7, with 11 bases aligning to TRBD1. CDR3 length equals 15 residues. The V gene end was trimmed by 5 bases and the J gene end by 4 bases; junction bases not matched to a gene: 10. The germline V gene has CDR1 SQVTM and CDR2 ANQGSEA. The chain's CDR3 is CSVCGPGTGGYEQYF. The CDR3 DNA is TGCAGCGTTTGTGGTCCCGGGACAGGGGGTTACGAGCAGTACTTC.

V gene TRBV5-4 combines with J gene TRBJ2-5; weak D call: TRBD1 (5 bases). Deletions cut 0 bases from V and 5 bases from J, with 11 bases between. This CDR3 comprises 14 residues. From germline, CDR1 is SGHNT and CDR2 YYREEE (reference sequence). The CDR3 loop reads CASSLAGSPETQYF. CDR3 DNA: TGTGCCAGCAGCTTGGCAGGGTCCCCGGAGACCCAGTACTTC.

This clone occurred once. CDR3 amino acids: CASSVGTGLIYEQYF. In nucleotides, the CDR3 is TGTGCCAGCAGCGTAGGGACAGGGCTCATCTACGAGCAGTACTTC. The V call is TRBV7-9, the J call TRBJ2-7; 9 positions agree with TRBD1. The length of the CDR3 is 15 residues. CDR1 is SEHNR, CDR2 FQNEAQ, per germline (reference sequence). V shed 5 bases, J shed 3 bases, and the junction held 8 bases outside the gene matches.

The chain employs TRBV7-9 and TRBJ1-1; TRBD1 matches at 9 bases. Germline values: CDR1 SEHNR, CDR2 FQNEAQ (reference sequence). Trimming took 3 bases from V and 5 from J; bases not matched to a gene: 7. This CDR3 comprises 15 residues. CDR3 in amino acids: CASSLAQGAQTEAFF. The CDR3 region has the DNA TGTGCCAGCAGCTTGGCACAGGGGGCGCAGACTGAAGCTTTCTTT. The full variable domain, its missing parts supplied by reference TRBV7-9 and TRBJ1-1, is DTGVSQNPRHKITKRGQNVTFRCDPISEHNRLYWYRQTLGQGPEFLTYFQNEAQLEKSRLLSDRFSAERPKGSFSTLEIQRTEQGDSAMYLCASSLAQGAQTEAFFGQGTRLTVV.

This rearrangement joins TRBV10-3 to TRBJ1-5; no clear D gene. The CDR3 covers 15 residues. The V gene's germline CDR1 is ENHRY and CDR2 SYGVKD. Trimming shortened V by 0 bases and J by 9 bases, and 15 bases separated the two germline ends. As DNA, the CDR3 is TGTGCCATCAGTGAGTCGAACAGACCCGAGTGGCCCCAGCATTTT. This codes for CAISESNRPEWPQHF.

This chain uses TRBV9 with TRBJ2-3, with 9 bases matching TRBD1. CDR3 size: 16 residues. Germline V gene lookup returns CDR1 SGDLS and CDR2 YYNGEE. Trimming cost V 4 bases and J 2 bases; bases outside gene matches: 8. The CDR3 bases are TGTGCCAGCAGCCCCCGGACAGGGGAAATCACAGATACGCAGTATTTT. It specifies CASSPRTGEITDTQYF.

This rearrangement joins TRBV5-6 to TRBJ1-1, with no clear D. The length of the CDR3 is 14 residues. V was clipped by 7 bases and J by 0 bases, with 13 bases between them. Germline CDR1 SGHDT, CDR2 YYEEEE. CDR3 residues: CASSEGSLNTEAFF. As DNA, the CDR3 is TGTGCCAGCTCCGAAGGGTCCCTGAACACTGAAGCTTTCTTT.

The chain combines TRBV30 with TRBJ2-1; possibly TRBD1 or TRBD2 for D (5 bases each). The V end lost 1 base, the J end lost 8 bases, and 18 bases lay between the germline ends. Germline-derived CDR1 and CDR2 are GTSNPN and SVGIG (reference sequence). CDR3 size: 15 residues. This CDR3 is CAWSAGASSFDEQFF. The DNA of the CDR3 is TGTGCCTGGAGTGCCGGGGCATCGTCATTCGATGAGCAGTTCTTC.

The chain uses TRBV29-1 and TRBJ2-2; 7 bases line up with TRBD2. This CDR3 region has 13 residues. Germline CDR1 is SQVTM and CDR2 is ANQGSEA. J was trimmed by 13 bases and V by 3 bases; bases with no gene match: 11. DNA for the CDR3: TGCAGCGTTGATTTGGGAGGACTAGGAGGGCTGTTTTTT. Encoded protein: CSVDLGGLGGLFF.

This chain joins TRBV29-1 and TRBJ2-7, with 8 positions matching TRBD1. CDR3 length: 14 residues. The germline V gene encodes CDR1 SQVTM and CDR2 ANQGSEA. The ends lost 1 base at V and 0 bases at J; junction bases unmatched: 2. The CDR3 DNA follows: TGCAGCGTTGAAGCAGGGGGCGCCTCCTACGAGCAGTACTTC. This gives the protein CSVEAGGASYEQYF.

J is TRBJ2-3 and V is TRBV7-2; unclear D gene. This CDR3 spans 13 amino acids. The germline V gene has CDR1 SGHTA and CDR2 FQGNSA. The ends were cut back, 3 bases at V and 4 bases at J, with 8 bases in the middle. CDR3 loop: CASSLGIPDTQYF. The CDR3 DNA reads as TGTGCCAGCAGCTTGGGTATCCCAGATACGCAGTATTTT.

CDR3: CASSLWGERDLPFNTGELFF. For the CDR3, the DNA is TGTGCCAGCAGTTTATGGGGCGAGAGGGACTTACCCTTTAACACCGGGGAGCTGTTTTTT. The chain carries TRBV27 and TRBJ2-2; tentatively, D is TRBD2 (6 bases). Germline CDR1 reads MNHEY; CDR2 reads SMNVEV (reference sequence). CDR3 length: 20 amino acids. V lost 1 base to trimming and J lost 2 bases, with 23 bases between them.

The chain couples TRBV6-5 to TRBJ2-7, with D unclear. V was trimmed by 0 bases and J by 2 bases, leaving 14 bases between them. The germline V gene encodes CDR1 MNHEY and CDR2 SVGAGI. This CDR3 region has 16 residues. The CDR3 nucleotides read TGTGCCAGCAGTTACTCGCTCCCGGATACCCCCTACGAGCAGTACTTC. Its translation is CASSYSLPDTPYEQYF.

This chain connects TRBV18 to TRBJ2-1; weak D call: TRBD2 (5 bases). Germline lookup yields CDR1 KGHSH and CDR2 LQKENI. CDR3 length: 15 residues. Trimming left V 2 bases short and J 3 bases short, with 11 bases between. The CDR3 DNA reads TGTGCCAGCTCACCAACGGGGATTGACTACAATGAGCAGTTCTTC. Amino acid sequence: CASSPTGIDYNEQFF.

This clone was seen once. The J gene is TRBJ2-5, the V gene TRBV30; 13 positions agree with TRBD2. TRBJ2-7 explains the end of the DNA better; the J call may be wrong. Per germline, CDR1 GTSNPN and CDR2 SVGIG (reference sequence). CDR3 size: 18 residues. The DNA for the CDR3 is TGTGCCTGTACCAGCCTCGGACTAGCGGGGGCCCAGCCCTACGAGCAGTACTTC. Its translation is CACTSLGLAGAQPYEQYF.

This sequence joins TRBV10-3 and TRBJ2-3; weak D call: TRBD1 (6 bases). The CDR3 extends over 17 amino acids. Germline V gene data show CDR1 as ENHRY and CDR2 as SYGVKD. Trimming pared 2 bases from V and 3 bases from J, leaving 18 bases between. In nucleotides, the CDR3 is TGTGCCATCAGTGAGGACAGGTCCGCTTTTGGAACAGATACGCAGTATTTT. Its protein product is CAISEDRSAFGTDTQYF.

In regard to this clone: In the same sample, other DNA sequences code for this CDR3. This chain uses TRBV29-1 with TRBJ2-2; 7 positions agree with TRBD1. Germline loops: CDR1 SQVTM, CDR2 ANQGSEA. CDR3 length: 13 amino acids. Trimming took 6 bases from V and 5 from J; bases not matched to a gene: 6. The CDR3 spells CSVEQGWTGELFF. The CDR3 nucleotides read TGCAGCGTCGAACAGGGGTGGACCGGGGAGCTGTTTTTT.

CDR3 residues: CASSLGQGAYEQYF. Written as DNA, the CDR3 is TGTGCCAGCAGCCTAGGACAGGGTGCGTACGAGCAGTACTTC. The rearrangement joins TRBV9 to TRBJ2-7, with 8 bases aligning to TRBD1. V dropped 4 bases and J dropped 4; count of bases not matched to a gene: 7. CDR1 is SGDLS and CDR2 is YYNGEE in the germline V gene. This CDR3 region has 14 residues.

The chain joins TRBV5-4 to TRBJ2-5; 10 bases agree with TRBD1. Germline V gene lookup returns CDR1 SGHNT and CDR2 YYREEE (reference sequence). The CDR3 consists of 15 residues. The J segment lost 7 bases and the V segment lost 0 bases, leaving 6 bases of the junction unmatched. The CDR3, as DNA: TGTGCCAGCAGCTTGGCTGACAGGGGGCCGGTGACCCAGTACTTC. It translates to CASSLADRGPVTQYF.

The V gene is TRBV7-9, the J gene TRBJ2-1, with 8 positions matching TRBD1. Unmatched junction bases numbered 2, after V lost 6 bases and J lost 7 bases. The CDR3 sequence is 12 residues long. CDR1 and CDR2 from the germline V gene are SEHNR and FQNEAQ (reference sequence). The CDR3 spells CASRTGANEQFF. The CDR3 DNA is TGTGCCAGCAGGACAGGGGCGAATGAGCAGTTCTTC.

J is TRBJ2-2 and V is TRBV19; no firm D call. Per germline, CDR1 LNHDA and CDR2 SQIVND (reference sequence). V dropped 1 base and J dropped 7 bases, with 7 bases sitting between them. This CDR3 contains 13 residues. The DNA for the CDR3 is TGTGCCAGTAGTATAGCAGTGGTCGGGGAGCTGTTTTTT. Protein: CASSIAVVGELFF.

This chain connects TRBV15 to TRBJ2-6; 9 nucleotides align to TRBD1. Trimming cost V 5 bases and J 0 bases; bases outside gene matches: 8. CDR1 and CDR2 (germline): LNHNV, YYDKDF (reference sequence). This CDR3 spans 18 amino acids. CDR3 nucleotides: TGTGCCACCAGCGGGACAGGGTCAACACACTCTGGGGCCAACGTCCTGACTTTC. Translation: CATSGTGSTHSGANVLTF. Looking up the rest from reference TRBV15 and TRBJ2-6 gives the full variable domain: DAMVIQNPRYQVTQFGKPVTLSCSQTLNHNVMYWYQQKSSQAPKLLFHYYDKDFNNEADTPDNFQSRRPNTSFCFLDIRSPGLGDTAMYLCATSGTGSTHSGANVLTFGAGSRLTVL.

J is TRBJ2-5 and V is TRBV7-2, with D perhaps matching TRBD2 (5 bases). V was trimmed by 1 base and J by 0 bases, leaving 6 bases between them. Germline CDR1 reads SGHTA; CDR2 reads FQGNSA. The CDR3 is made up of 14 amino acids. The CDR3 region has the DNA TGTGCCAGCAGCTTAGGAGGGTACCAAGAGACCCAGTACTTC. Translating gives CASSLGGYQETQYF.

This chain connects TRBV4-2 to TRBJ2-1; 7 bases match TRBD1. This CDR3 spans 14 amino acids. Germline V gene lookup returns CDR1 LGHNA and CDR2 YNFKEQ. The V and J ends lost 0 bases and 9 bases, in that order; junction bases with no gene match: 5. The CDR3 loop is CASSQETGIPEQFF. The CDR3, as DNA: TGTGCCAGCAGCCAAGAGACAGGGATACCTGAGCAGTTCTTC.